What follows is one T cell receptor beta chain and its context. The antigen remains undetermined. This CDR3 has 13 amino acids. The V end was cut by 4 bases, the J end by 3 bases, with 7 bases between. The germline CDR1 and CDR2 sequences are ENHRY and SYGVKD. Noted treatment: around 19 received Ad26.COV2.S at low or high dose, single or two shots; 5 received placebo; per-sample allocation not given. Collection of samples fell on day 63 after the first vaccine or placebo injection. An Ad26 vector expressing Wuhan-strain SARS-CoV-2 spike constituted the vaccine. This sample is drawn from a study of Ad26.COV2.S vaccination and SARS-CoV-2 variants. Turning to the study itself: Ad26.COV2.S given intramuscularly, once or twice 56 days apart.

Notes on the study in general: Estimates derived from TCR breadth and depth analyses may have underestimated total T cell responses. Measurement of non-spike TCR breadth gave similar results in vaccine and placebo recipients.

Repertoires were generated with immunoSEQ multiplex PCR, while TCRdb's copy carries only in-frame clones and drops some. Among about 680,000 clones listed, roughly nine tenths were seen once. The rearrangement links TRBV10-3 to TRBJ2-1; D is unclear. The origin of this receptor is a person between 18 and 65 years old who received the Ad26.COV2.S COVID-19 vaccine or a placebo. The sequences come from peripheral blood, collected in a trial of Ad26.COV2.S vaccine versus placebo. In DNA, the CDR3 is TGTGCCATCAGTGGCGTTAGCTACAATGAGCAGTTCTTC. Residues: CAISGVSYNEQFF.